This T cell receptor (beta chain) was captured by sequencing in a study of patients and donors after allogeneic stem cell transplantation. With V trimmed by 4 bases and J by 3 bases, 3 bases remained unmatched. CDR1 and CDR2 (germline): SGHTA, FQGNSA. The CDR3 loop spans 14 amino acids. TCRdb re-derived calls from the RT-PCR reads in MiXCR, one entry per CDR3 protein. The data contain 150,000 to 200,000 distinct CDR3 sequences, 30% of them singletons. The chain combines TRBV7-2 with TRBJ2-1; TRBD2 matches at 7 bases. The specimen was blood, either unsorted or a sorted T cell fraction (not recorded which). This TCR was recovered from a human donor who was either an allogeneic HSCT recipient or a stem cell or donor lymphocyte infusion donor (not recorded which). It is not recorded whose cells these are; they may come from a transplant donor. CDR3 sequence (DNA): TGTGCCAGCAGCTCTATAGCGGGCTACAATGAGCAGTTCTTC. Residues: CASSSIAGYNEQFF.